This TCR beta chain came from a study of T cells in Graves' hyperthyroidism and ophthalmopathy. Overall study context: Peripheral blood sampling occurred at initial diagnosis, before any treatment. Study observations and caveats: In the blood, most expanded thyroid clonotypes above 0.001 appeared as well.

Patients showing uncontrolled infection, other autoimmune disease, pregnancy or lactation were ineligible. Fresh 10 ml peripheral blood yielded PBMCs. V lost 2 bases to trimming and J lost 6 bases, with 4 bases between them. From germline, CDR1 is LGHDT and CDR2 YNNKEL (reference sequence). This CDR3 contains 11 residues. This clonotype turned up a few times. No antigen is known for it. Amplified regions were TCR beta CDR3 sequences from RNA transcripts. The TCR CDR3 first-round RT-PCR relied on the HTBI primer set. TCRdb recomputed calls from the multiplex PCR reads with MiXCR, one row per CDR3 protein. Among hundreds of thousands of distinct CDR3 sequences, about a third were seen once, and the ten largest hold about a third.

The sequenced material came from blood. The sequence was obtained from a woman between 35 and 50 years old with Graves' hyperthyroidism. The chain has TRBV3-1 and TRBJ1-2, with D uncertain. In DNA form, the CDR3 reads TGTGCCAGCAGCCAAAGGGATGGCTACACCTTC. It translates to CASSQRDGYTF.